One sample yielded the 20 T cell receptor delta chains listed below, sequenced in a study of gamma-delta T cells after stem cell transplantation. TCRdb made new clone calls on the RT-PCR reads using CATT. The repertoire holds 1,300 or so delta-chain clones, 5.2% seen once, with around 20% in the top ten. Input material: gamma-delta T cells. The receptor source for this set is a human donor. It is not recorded whose cells these are; they may come from a transplant donor.

As concerns this clone: TCRdb records a much larger clone's protein for this DNA, with a difference at residue 12 that likely arises from a read error; the protein given is the translation of the DNA. V gene TRAV29/DV5 combines with J gene TRDJ1, with TRDD3 matching over 10 bases. With V trimmed by 2 bases and J by 0 bases, 13 bases remained unmatched. Germline V gene lookup returns CDR1 NSMFDY and CDR2 ISSIKDK. The CDR3 totals 18 residues. CDR3 sequence (DNA): TGTGCAGCAAGGCGGTCTTCGGGACTGGGGGATGACACCGATAAACTCATCTTT. Its translation is CAARRSSGLGDDTDKLIF.

This clone was seen a handful of times. Since a much larger clone is just one base distant, this may be a read error. The rearrangement links TRDV1 to TRDJ1; TRDD2 matches 9 bases. Germline V gene lookup returns CDR1 TSWWSYY and CDR2 QGS. V was clipped by 1 base and J by 2 bases; unmatched bases: 32. The CDR3 covers 25 residues. CDR3 region: CALGEPYPFLQDRIHILGTTDKLIF. The DNA of the CDR3 is TGTGCTCTTGGGGAACCCTATCCCTTCCTACAAGATCGAATACACATTCTGGGGACGACCGATAAACTCATCTTT.

Relative to its sample, this clone is medium-sized. CDR3 sequence reads: CAASATRPHTGGQYTDKLIF. The CDR3 region has the DNA TGTGCAGCAAGCGCCACTCGCCCCCACACTGGGGGTCAGTACACCGATAAACTCATCTTT. The genes are TRAV29/DV5 and TRDJ1, with 8 bases fitting TRDD3. After removal of 0 bases from V and 0 bases from J, the junction contained 19 bases not matched to a gene. This CDR3 has 20 residues. Germline values: CDR1 NSMFDY, CDR2 ISSIKDK.

This clone is labeled large. This same CDR3 is encoded by further DNA sequences in the sample. This sequence joins TRDV1 and TRDJ1; possible D gene TRDD3, 5 bases. The CDR3 covers 16 residues. Between the trimmed V and J ends, which lost 1 base and 9 bases, there was a span of 21 bases. Looked up from germline, CDR1 is TSWWSYY and CDR2 is QGS. DNA for the CDR3: TGTGCTCTTGGGGAACCGCAGGCTGGGAACCGTGGGGAACTCATCTTT. As protein: CALGEPQAGNRGELIF.

The CDR3 is CACDILGDTRSSWDTRQMFF. CDR3 coding DNA: TGTGCCTGTGACATACTGGGGGATACTCGCAGCTCCTGGGACACCCGACAGATGTTTTTC. This rearrangement joins TRDV2 to TRDJ3, with 12 positions matching TRDD3. Trimming took 2 bases from V and 0 from J; bases not matched to a gene: 7. This CDR3 contains 20 residues. Germline values: CDR1 GEAIGNYY, CDR2 EKD.

This clone is large. Other DNA sequences from this sample encode an identical CDR3 as well. The rearrangement links TRDV1 to TRDJ1; D perhaps matches TRDD2 (7 bases). V was pared by 0 bases and J by 0 bases, with 26 bases between. The V gene's germline CDR1 is TSWWSYY and CDR2 QGS. The CDR3 runs 21 residues. The CDR3 protein is CALGELSLPWLLVGDTDKLIF. The CDR3 region has the DNA TGTGCTCTTGGGGAACTTAGCCTTCCTTGGCTGCTGGTGGGGGACACCGATAAACTCATCTTT.

This clone was picked up a small number of times. Given a far larger clone just one base away, this is likely a sequencing read error. This chain joins TRDV2 and TRDJ1; 11 bases align to TRDD3. The CDR3 runs to 17 residues. CDR1 and CDR2 from the germline V gene are GEAIGNYY and EKD. V lost 5 bases and J lost 5; bases outside the gene matches: 15. The CDR3 DNA reads as TGTGCCTGTGGCACGTGGTACTGGGGGATAACGTCTGATAAACTCATCTTT. Residues: CACGTWYWGITSDKLIF.

This clone has a handful of counts. Given a far larger clone just one base away, this is likely a sequencing read error. Other DNA sequences from this sample encode an identical CDR3 as well. This chain connects TRDV1 to TRDJ1; 7 positions match TRDD3. CDR1 TSWWSYY and CDR2 QGS come from the germline V gene. This CDR3 comprises 16 residues. This CDR3 reads CALGELRGMYTDKLIF. DNA of the CDR3: TGTGCTCTTGGGGAACTTCGGGGGATGTACACCGATAAACTCATTTTT.

As for this clone: TCRdb attributes to this sequence the protein of a much larger clone, which differs from the DNA translation at residue 17; a read error is likely, and the protein displayed is translated from the DNA. This chain's CDR3 is CALGKYFPWGILYTDKPIF. The CDR3 DNA is TGTGCTCTTGGCAAATACTTCCCCTGGGGGATACTGTACACCGATAAACCCATCTTT. This sequence joins TRDV1 and TRDJ1; TRDD3 agrees at 11 bases. This CDR3 is 19 amino acids long. The germline V gene encodes CDR1 TSWWSYY and CDR2 QGS.

Only a few counts were recorded for this clone. This chain joins TRDV1 and TRDJ1; TRDD3 agrees at 13 bases. The V gene's germline CDR1 is TSWWSYY and CDR2 QGS. CDR3 size: 25 residues. V lost 5 bases, J lost 0 bases, and 30 bases stayed unmatched. The CDR3 DNA is TGTGCTCTTGGGTCTCTATGGTCGAGTACTGGGGGATACGAACTGTTTCCCCGATACACCGATAAACTCATCTTT. It specifies CALGSLWSSTGGYELFPRYTDKLIF.

The sample holds a few counts of this clone. The protein TCRdb gives is from a much larger clone and does not agree with this DNA's translation at residue 9, likely a read error; the protein shown here comes from the DNA. J is TRDJ1 and V is TRDV2; 7 bases are a match to TRDD3. The CDR3 runs 18 residues. Germline CDR1 and CDR2: GEAIGNYY and EKD. V gave up 3 bases and J gave up 0 bases; unmatched junction bases: 15. The CDR3 sequence: CACDPVLGLEEYTDKLIF. CDR3 bases: TGTGCCTGTGACCCGGTACTGGGGTTGGAGGAATACACCGATAAACTCATCTTT.

With respect to this clone: The TCRdb protein, from a much larger clone, departs from this DNA's translation at residue 4, likely by read error; the protein shown derives from the DNA. This rearrangement joins TRDV2 to TRDJ1, with D perhaps TRDD3 (5 bases). The CDR3 contains 15 residues. Germline V CDR1 and CDR2: GEAIGNYY, EKD. The CDR3 loop is CACNTVGIETDKLIF. DNA for the CDR3: TGTGCCTGTAACACCGTAGGGATCGAAACCGATAAACTCATCTTT.

In its sample, this clone was seen a few times. This likely came from a read error, as a far larger clone is one base away. The genes are TRDV2 and TRDJ1; D not resolved. Trimming took 3 bases from V and 1 from J, leaving 17 bases between them. Germline V gene data show CDR1 as GEAIGNYY and CDR2 as EKD. The length of the CDR3 is 16 residues. The CDR3 nucleotides read TGTGCCTGTGACCGGCTGCCTCGTGGTCCCACCGATAAACTCATCTTT. This translates into CACDRLPRGPTDKLIF.

This clone was counted between two and nine times. A read error is the likely source, as a far larger clone sits one nucleotide away. V and J are TRDV2 and TRDJ1, with D uncertain. Germline V gene sequence: CDR1 GEAIGNYY, CDR2 EKD. The CDR3 has 15 amino acids. The CDR3 here is CACGTVGGYTDKLIF. The CDR3 coding sequence is TGTGCCTGTGGCACCGTGGGAGGATACACCGATAAACTCATCTTT.

This clone was counted between two and nine times. A read error may explain this, as a much larger clone is one base away. Other DNA sequences in this specimen translate into the identical CDR3. V and J are TRDV1 and TRDJ1; D uncertain. In germline, CDR1 is TSWWSYY, CDR2 QGS. This CDR3 contains 15 residues. CDR3 sequence reads: CALGESPGFPDKLIF. As DNA, the CDR3 is TGTGCTCTTGGGGAGAGTCCGGGGTTCCCCGATAAACTCATCTTC.

This clone has more than one count but fewer than ten. A far larger clone is one nucleotide away, so this likely arose from a read error. This chain joins TRDV2 and TRDJ1; perhaps TRDD3 as D (8 bases). V lost 3 bases, J lost 0 bases, and 31 bases lay in between. Germline V gene sequence: CDR1 GEAIGNYY, CDR2 EKD. CDR3 size: 21 residues. The CDR3 spells CACDAGLPRGDTVKYTDKLIF. CDR3 DNA sequence: TGTGCCTGTGACGCCGGCCTTCCTCGCGGGGATACCGTAAAGTACACCGATAAACTCATCTTT.

A few counts support this clone. TCRdb assigns this DNA the protein of a much larger clone, which departs from its translation at residue 4; this likely reflects a read error, and the protein shown comes from translating the DNA. The rearrangement uses TRDV1 and TRDJ1; TRDD3 matches 10 bases. The CDR3 runs to 20 residues. Germline V gene lookup returns CDR1 TSWWSYY and CDR2 QGS. CDR3 DNA: TGTGCTCTTGTGGAACTAGTCATATTAGTCCTGGGGGATAGCACCGATAAACTCATCTTT. Translated: CALVELVILVLGDSTDKLIF.

This clone is deemed hyperexpanded (1% or more). The identical CDR3 is also encoded by other nucleotide sequences in the sample. This chain uses TRDV2 with TRDJ1; a weak D match, TRDD3 (5 bases). The V gene lost 0 bases and the J gene lost 2 bases, with 12 bases spanning the gap. Germline lookup yields CDR1 GEAIGNYY and CDR2 EKD. This CDR3 is 15 amino acids long. This CDR3 is CACDTVGIETDKLIF. Here the CDR3 DNA reads TGTGCCTGTGACACCGTAGGGATCGAAACCGATAAACTCATCTTT.

By sample share, this clone is medium-sized. The sample has other DNA sequences that encode this CDR3 too. The rearrangement joins TRDV1 to TRDJ1, with D perhaps being TRDD2 or TRDD3 (9 bases each). Trimming left V 3 bases short and J 1 base short, with 33 bases between. The CDR3 runs to 22 residues. CDR1 is TSWWSYY and CDR2 is QGS in the germline V gene. The CDR3 nucleotides are TGTGCTCTTGGGGACTCTGAGCCTTCCTACAAGGGGATACGCGACGGCACCGATAAACTCATCTTT. Amino acids: CALGDSEPSYKGIRDGTDKLIF.

By share, this clone counts as large. The same CDR3 arises from other DNA sequences in this sample as well. This chain connects TRDV1 to TRDJ1, with a tentative D call TRDD2 (6 bases). The CDR3 contains 18 residues. Germline V CDR1 and CDR2: TSWWSYY, QGS. The germline V and J ends were trimmed by 0 bases and 6 bases, with 23 bases remaining between them. The CDR3 DNA sequence: TGTGCTCTTGGGGAACTCAACTCCTACCCCGCCTGGGCCCATAAACTCATCTTT. Protein product: CALGELNSYPAWAHKLIF.